These T cell receptor beta chains were read from a single sample in a study of T cells after yellow fever vaccination. TCRdb reprocessed the 5' RACE reads with MiXCR, giving one entry per CDR3 protein. The repertoire holds around 530,000 distinct CDR3 sequences, roughly a sixth seen once, with roughly 17% in the top ten. The sample consisted of PBMCs, taken around 5 days after the first yellow fever vaccination. Receptor source: a man in his late teens or twenties who received the YFV17D yellow fever vaccine. Both conserved end residues are part of each CDR3. The D gene is left open where the match is weak. Size tells how often a clone was seen (once, few, many) or the class of an expanded clone, and some rows leave it out.

j_gene,abundance,d_gene,v_gene,CDR3aa,CDR3nt
TRBJ2-3,few,-,TRBV10-2,CASRLTGMGDTQYF,TGCGCCAGCAGATTAACAGGGATGGGAGATACGCAGTATTTT
TRBJ2-1,few,-,TRBV4-1,CATRKSSYNEQFF,TGCGCCACCCGGAAGAGCTCCTACAATGAGCAGTTCTTC
TRBJ1-1,-,-,TRBV6-5,CASSYSRQNTEAFF,TGTGCCAGCAGTTACTCCAGACAGAACACTGAAGCTTTCTTT
TRBJ2-4,-,TRBD1,TRBV9,CASSPEGQGVAKNIQYF,TGTGCCAGCAGCCCAGAGGGACAGGGAGTAGCCAAAAACATTCAGTACTTC
TRBJ1-6,few,TRBD1,TRBV12-3/TRBV12-4,CASKSQGARNSPLHF,TGTGCCAGCAAATCACAGGGGGCGAGGAATTCACCCCTCCACTTT
TRBJ2-1,-,-,TRBV7-9,CASRSGLANEQFF,TGTGCCAGCAGGTCGGGACTGGCCAATGAGCAGTTCTTC
TRBJ1-4,few,-,TRBV18,CASSPNRGTLATNEKLFF,TGTGCCAGCTCACCCAATCGGGGGACACTTGCAACTAATGAAAAACTGTTTTTT
TRBJ1-4,-,-,TRBV27,CASSSFATNEKLFF,TGTGCCAGCAGTTCATTTGCAACTAATGAAAAACTGTTTTTT
TRBJ1-1,-,TRBD1,TRBV27,CASSSPGQALGEAFF,TGTGCCAGCAGTTCGCCGGGACAGGCCCTGGGGGAAGCTTTCTTT
TRBJ2-4,-,TRBD2,TRBV9,CASSVAPSGGSVKNIQYF,TGTGCCAGCAGCGTAGCACCTAGCGGGGGCAGTGTCAAAAACATTCAGTACTTC
TRBJ2-4,few,TRBD1,TRBV7-8,CASSSSITPGQGIQNIQYF,TGTGCCAGCAGCTCATCTATTACTCCGGGACAGGGAATCCAAAACATTCAGTACTTC
TRBJ1-6,-,-,TRBV19,CASSIEYNSPLHF,TGTGCCAGTAGTATAGAGTATAATTCACCCCTCCACTTT
TRBJ2-5,-,TRBD1,TRBV2,CASRRQGAETQYF,TGTGCCAGCAGACGACAGGGGGCGGAGACCCAGTACTTC
TRBJ1-2,few,-,TRBV12-3/TRBV12-4,CASSFPGIGYTF,TGTGCCAGCAGCTTCCCGGGCATCGGCTACACCTTC
TRBJ1-4,few,-,TRBV20-1,CSARKGGEDEKLFF,TGCAGTGCCAGGAAGGGGGGGGAAGACGAAAAACTGTTTTTT
TRBJ1-2,-,-,TRBV5-4,CASSPPRSNYGYTF,TGTGCCAGCAGCCCCCCGAGAAGTAACTATGGCTACACCTTC
TRBJ2-2,few,TRBD1,TRBV20-1,CSANSWDRGDTGELFF,TGCAGTGCTAATTCTTGGGACAGGGGTGACACCGGGGAGCTGTTTTTT
TRBJ2-5,-,-,TRBV6-5,CASSYRGLAETQYF,TGTGCCAGCAGTTACCGGGGGCTAGCGGAGACCCAGTACTTC
TRBJ1-6,few,-,TRBV6-1,CASRTPGSHSPLHF,TGTGCCAGCAGAACTCCTGGGTCCCATTCACCCCTCCACTTT
TRBJ2-2,-,-,TRBV19,CASSITGQYTGELFF,TGTGCCAGTAGTATAACCGGACAGTACACCGGGGAGCTGTTTTTT
TRBJ1-5,-,TRBD1,TRBV6-5,CASSYLRQGNQHF,TGTGCCAGCAGTTACCTACGACAGGGGAACCAGCATTTT
TRBJ1-6,few,-,TRBV5-4,CASSPTGNYNSPLHF,TGTGCCAGCAGCCCAACAGGGAACTATAATTCACCCCTCCACTTT
TRBJ1-2,few,-,TRBV30,CAWSKSRRGNYGYTF,TGTGCCTGGAGTAAGTCCAGACGGGGGAACTATGGCTACACCTTC
TRBJ2-1,-,-,TRBV7-2,CASSLAQRGQFF,TGTGCCAGCAGCTTAGCCCAGAGGGGGCAGTTCTTC
TRBJ1-2,-,TRBD1,TRBV7-6,CASSSRTKGANYGYTF,TGTGCCAGCAGCTCTCGAACGAAGGGGGCGAACTATGGCTACACCTTC
TRBJ2-6,-,-,TRBV23-1,CASSQSGPTASGANVLTF,TGCGCCAGCAGTCAATCGGGTCCCACTGCCTCTGGGGCCAACGTCCTGACTTTC
TRBJ2-2,-,-,TRBV18,CASSPSALYTGELFF,TGTGCCAGCTCACCGTCGGCCTTGTACACCGGGGAGCTGTTTTTT
TRBJ2-2,-,TRBD1,TRBV9,CASSGRTGHTGELFF,TGTGCCAGCAGCGGACGGACAGGGCACACCGGGGAGCTGTTTTTT
TRBJ1-4,few,TRBD1,TRBV9,CASSTQGGTNEKLFF,TGTGCCAGCAGCACGCAGGGGGGAACTAATGAAAAACTGTTTTTT
TRBJ2-2,-,-,TRBV3-1,CASSHYREGGELFF,TGTGCCAGCAGCCACTACAGGGAGGGCGGGGAGCTGTTTTTT
TRBJ1-1,-,-,TRBV20-1,CSAREPGQEAFF,TGCAGTGCGAGAGAACCAGGGCAAGAAGCTTTCTTT
TRBJ2-3,-,-,TRBV6-1,CASSLSWGSSTDTQYF,TGTGCCAGCAGTCTCTCCTGGGGGTCTAGCACAGATACGCAGTATTTT
TRBJ2-3,few,-,TRBV27,CASSWTSDTQYF,TGTGCCAGCAGTTGGACCTCAGATACGCAGTATTTT
TRBJ2-3,-,-,TRBV12-5,CASGWGGTGQYF,TGTGCTAGTGGTTGGGGGGGGACAGGGCAGTATTTT
TRBJ1-2,-,-,TRBV7-2,CASSDYHIRNYGYTF,TGTGCCAGCAGCGACTACCACATTCGGAACTATGGCTACACCTTC
TRBJ1-2,many,-,TRBV5-6,CASSFEANYGYTF,TGTGCCAGCAGCTTCGAAGCTAACTATGGCTACACCTTC
TRBJ1-5,-,-,TRBV5-1,CASSLSGNGNQPQHF,TGCGCCAGCAGCTTGTCAGGGAATGGCAATCAGCCCCAGCATTTT
TRBJ2-5,few,-,TRBV20-1,CSARGRSTETQYF,TGCAGTGCTAGGGGCAGGTCAACGGAGACCCAGTACTTC
TRBJ2-2,-,-,TRBV10-3,CAIRNRDGNTGELFF,TGTGCCATCAGAAACCGGGACGGGAACACCGGGGAGCTGTTTTTT
TRBJ1-2,-,-,TRBV29-1,CSVRQDGYTF,TGCAGCGTTCGACAGGATGGCTACACCTTC
TRBJ2-5,many,-,TRBV4-1,CASSSAPGQYQETQYF,TGCGCCAGCAGCTCGGCTCCGGGCCAGTACCAAGAGACCCAGTACTTC
TRBJ1-5,few,-,TRBV5-1,CASSLNPQGANQPQHF,TGCGCCAGCAGCCTGAATCCACAGGGAGCCAATCAGCCCCAGCATTTT
TRBJ1-5,-,-,TRBV4-3,CASSQNRDRGQPQHF,TGCGCCAGCAGCCAAAACAGGGATAGGGGGCAGCCCCAGCATTTT
TRBJ2-1,few,-,TRBV12-3/TRBV12-4,CASRTQGSYNEQFF,TGTGCCAGCAGGACTCAGGGGTCCTACAATGAGCAGTTCTTC
TRBJ1-2,once,-,TRBV7-3,CASSLRGPPGSVGYTF,TGTGCCAGCAGCTTAAGAGGGCCGCCAGGTTCAGTTGGCTACACCTTC
TRBJ2-3,-,TRBD2,TRBV11-2,CASRSGPSGNTDTQYF,TGTGCCAGCAGATCCGGGCCCAGCGGGAACACAGATACGCAGTATTTT
TRBJ1-4,-,-,TRBV9,CASSSTPLGGNEKLFF,TGTGCCAGCAGCTCTACACCCCTAGGGGGAAATGAAAAACTGTTTTTT
TRBJ1-1,-,-,TRBV19,CASRDGGAFEAFF,TGTGCCAGTAGGGACGGGGGCGCTTTTGAAGCTTTCTTT
TRBJ2-3,-,-,TRBV19,CASRSRDSEDTQYF,TGTGCCAGTCGGAGCCGGGACTCCGAAGATACGCAGTATTTT
TRBJ2-1,-,-,TRBV6-2/TRBV6-3,CASSNLPGGYNEQFF,TGTGCCAGCAGCAACCTCCCCGGGGGTTACAATGAGCAGTTCTTC
TRBJ1-2,few,-,TRBV29-1,CSARRGNYGYTF,TGCAGCGCACGTCGGGGTAACTATGGCTACACCTTC
TRBJ1-5,-,-,TRBV20-1,CSGGGGDLNQPQHF,TGCAGTGGCGGCGGGGGCGATCTCAATCAGCCCCAGCATTTT
TRBJ1-3,-,-,TRBV9,CASSVDGALAFSGNTIYF,TGTGCCAGCAGCGTAGACGGTGCCTTAGCCTTCTCTGGAAACACCATATATTTT
TRBJ1-4,-,-,TRBV24-1,CATSLGYKRGSGEKLFF,TGTGCCACCAGCCTCGGATACAAGCGCGGTAGTGGTGAAAAACTGTTTTTT
TRBJ2-1,-,-,TRBV6-5,CAGTWGCNEQFF,TGTGCCGGGACTTGGGGTTGCAATGAGCAGTTCTTC
TRBJ2-1,few,-,TRBV24-1,CATSDSSGSNEQFF,TGTGCCACCAGTGATTCTTCAGGTTCCAATGAGCAGTTCTTC